This T cell receptor (beta chain) was retrieved from a study of blood T cells in healthy people across ages. Regarding the study as a whole: Older age went with lower TCR beta diversity per million T cells, in a roughly linear way.

About this clonotype itself: The antigen is undetermined.

The authors ran a second PCR of about 6 to 12 cycles using a sample-barcoded 5' primer and a J-beta primer mix. Each TCR beta cDNA got a 12-nucleotide random molecular identifier. TCRdb independently ran MiXCR on the 5' RACE reads; one entry per CDR3 protein. Of about 780,000 distinct CDR3 sequences in the sample, approximately 59% were seen once. Each donor gave roughly 9.8 milliliters of peripheral blood. This sequence was found in a man aged 25-40 years in good health. The sample comprised blood.

The DNA of the CDR3 is TGTGCCAGCAGCCCCCTCAGCAGCGGGGGGTGGACCGGGGAGCTGTTTTTT. Its translation: CASSPLSSGGWTGELFF. The V call is TRBV28, the J call TRBJ2-2, with 9 nucleotides matching TRBD2. V shed 6 bases and J 5 bases; nucleotides not matched to a gene: 13. Looked up from germline, CDR1 is MDHEN and CDR2 is SYDVKM. The CDR3 is 17 residues long.